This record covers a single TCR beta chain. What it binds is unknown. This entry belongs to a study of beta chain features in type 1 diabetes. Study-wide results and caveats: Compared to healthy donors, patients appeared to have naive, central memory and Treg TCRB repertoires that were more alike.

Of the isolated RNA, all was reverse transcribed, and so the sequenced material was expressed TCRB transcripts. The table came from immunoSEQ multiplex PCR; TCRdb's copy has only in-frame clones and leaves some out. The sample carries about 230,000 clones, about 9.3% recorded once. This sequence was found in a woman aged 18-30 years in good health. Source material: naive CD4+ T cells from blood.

The chain's CDR3 is CASRTGTVGEQYF. The CDR3 coding sequence is TGTGCCAGCAGGACCGGGACAGTCGGGGAGCAGTACTTC. The chain recombines TRBV5-5 with TRBJ2-7, with 7 bases identical to TRBD1. Looked up from germline, CDR1 is SGHKS and CDR2 is YYEKEE (reference sequence). V lost 5 bases and J lost 7; bases outside the gene matches: 9. This CDR3 is built from 13 residues.